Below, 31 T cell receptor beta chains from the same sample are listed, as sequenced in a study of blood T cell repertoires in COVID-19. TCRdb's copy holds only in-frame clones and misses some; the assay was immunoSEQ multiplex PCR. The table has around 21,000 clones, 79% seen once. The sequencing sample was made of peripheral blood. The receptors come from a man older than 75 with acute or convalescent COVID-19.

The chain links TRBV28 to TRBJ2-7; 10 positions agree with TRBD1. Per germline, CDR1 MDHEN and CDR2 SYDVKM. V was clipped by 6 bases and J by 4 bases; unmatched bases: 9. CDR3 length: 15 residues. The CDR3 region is CASSLPGQGIYEQYF. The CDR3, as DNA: TGTGCCAGCAGCTTACCGGGACAGGGGATTTACGAGCAGTACTTC.

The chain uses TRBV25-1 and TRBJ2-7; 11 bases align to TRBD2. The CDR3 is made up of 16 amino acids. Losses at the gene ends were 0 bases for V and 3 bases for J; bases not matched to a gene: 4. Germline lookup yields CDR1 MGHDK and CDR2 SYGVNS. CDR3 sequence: CASSEYQLAGVYEQYF. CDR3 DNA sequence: TGTGCCAGCAGTGAATACCAACTAGCGGGAGTCTACGAGCAGTACTTC.

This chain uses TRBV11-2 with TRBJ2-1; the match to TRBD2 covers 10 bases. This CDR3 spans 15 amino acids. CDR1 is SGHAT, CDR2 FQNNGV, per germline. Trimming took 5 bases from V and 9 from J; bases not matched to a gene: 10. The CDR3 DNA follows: TGTGCCAGCAGCAGACAAGCGGGAGGGCCAGGTGAGCAGTTCTTC. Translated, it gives CASSRQAGGPGEQFF.

CDR3 nucleotides: TGCGCCAGCAGTGATTTAGTTCAGCCCCAGCATTTT. Its protein is CASSDLVQPQHF. This chain connects TRBV10-1 to TRBJ1-5; D is undetermined. The V end lost 3 bases, the J end lost 6 bases, and 6 bases lay between the germline ends. Germline V CDR1 and CDR2: WNHNN, SYGVQD (reference sequence). The CDR3 has 12 amino acids.

The CDR3 sequence is CASSQLTGAYGYTF. CDR3 DNA: TGTGCCAGCAGCCAACTTACAGGGGCTTATGGCTACACCTTC. The rearrangement uses TRBV5-6 and TRBJ1-2; 7 nucleotides agree with TRBD1. Germline loops: CDR1 SGHDT, CDR2 YYEEEE. V trimming: 4 bases; J trimming: 5 bases; junction bases outside the gene matches: 8. This CDR3 has 14 residues.

This CDR3 reads CASSLARMGELFF. The CDR3 DNA sequence: TGTGCCAGCAGCTTAGCGAGGATGGGGGAGCTGTTTTTT. The chain has TRBV7-2 and TRBJ2-2; no clear D. The ends were cut back, 0 bases at V and 8 bases at J, with 7 bases in the middle. The length of the CDR3 is 13 residues. Germline V gives CDR1 SGHTA, CDR2 FQGNSA. Using reference TRBV7-2 and TRBJ2-2 for the parts outside the CDR3, the full variable domain is GAGVSQSPSNKVTEKGKDVELRCDPISGHTALYWYRQSLGQGLEFLIYFQGNSAPDKSGLPSDRFSAERTGGSVSTLTIQRTQQEDSAVYLCASSLARMGELFFGEGSRLTVL.

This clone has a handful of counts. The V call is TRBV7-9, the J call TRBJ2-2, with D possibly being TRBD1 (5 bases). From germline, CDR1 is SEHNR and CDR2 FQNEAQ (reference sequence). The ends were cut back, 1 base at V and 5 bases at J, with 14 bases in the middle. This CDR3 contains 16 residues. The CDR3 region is CASSLGQGARTGELFF. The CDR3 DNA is TGTGCCAGCAGCTTAGGCCAAGGGGCGCGGACCGGGGAGCTGTTTTTT. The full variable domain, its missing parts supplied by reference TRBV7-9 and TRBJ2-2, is DTGVSQNPRHKITKRGQNVTFRCDPISEHNRLYWYRQTLGQGPEFLTYFQNEAQLEKSRLLSDRFSAERPKGSFSTLEIQRTEQGDSAMYLCASSLGQGARTGELFFGEGSRLTVL.

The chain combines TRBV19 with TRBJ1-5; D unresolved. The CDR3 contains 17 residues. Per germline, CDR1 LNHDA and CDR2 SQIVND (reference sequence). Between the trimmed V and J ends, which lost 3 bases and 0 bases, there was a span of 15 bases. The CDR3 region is CASSMASPSGSNQPQHF. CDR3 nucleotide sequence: TGTGCCAGTAGTATGGCCAGCCCGTCGGGTAGCAATCAGCCCCAGCATTTT.

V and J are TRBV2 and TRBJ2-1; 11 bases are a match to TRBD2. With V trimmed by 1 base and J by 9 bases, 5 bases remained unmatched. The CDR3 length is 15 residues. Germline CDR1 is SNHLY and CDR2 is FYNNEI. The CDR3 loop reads CASSEVTSGSGEQFF. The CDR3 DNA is TGTGCCAGCAGTGAAGTTACTAGCGGGAGCGGTGAGCAGTTCTTC.

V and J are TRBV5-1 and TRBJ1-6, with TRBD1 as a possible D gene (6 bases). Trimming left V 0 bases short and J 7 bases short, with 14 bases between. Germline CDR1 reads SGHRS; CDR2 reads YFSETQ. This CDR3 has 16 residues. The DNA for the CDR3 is TGCGCCAGCAGCTTGGAAGGGACAAGGGCAAATTCACCCCTCCACTTT. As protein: CASSLEGTRANSPLHF.

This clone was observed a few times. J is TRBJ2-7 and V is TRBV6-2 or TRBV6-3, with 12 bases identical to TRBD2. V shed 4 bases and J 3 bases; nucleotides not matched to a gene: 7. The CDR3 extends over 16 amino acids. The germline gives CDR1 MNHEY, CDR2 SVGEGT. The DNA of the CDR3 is TGTGCCAGCAGTTCTCGGACTAGCGGGAAACACTACGAGCAGTACGTC. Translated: CASSSRTSGKHYEQYV.

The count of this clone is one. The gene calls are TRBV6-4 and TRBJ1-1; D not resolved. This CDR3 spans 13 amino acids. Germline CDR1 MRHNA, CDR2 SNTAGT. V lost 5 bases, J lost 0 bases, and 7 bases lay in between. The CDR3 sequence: CASSTRMNTEAFF. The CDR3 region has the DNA TGTGCCAGCAGTACCAGGATGAACACTGAAGCTTTCTTT.

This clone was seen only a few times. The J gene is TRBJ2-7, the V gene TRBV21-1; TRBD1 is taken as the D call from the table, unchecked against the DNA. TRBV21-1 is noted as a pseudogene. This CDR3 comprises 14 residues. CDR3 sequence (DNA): TGTGCCAGAGTAGAGGGGACAGAACCTTACGAGCAGTACTTC. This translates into CARVEGTEPYEQYF.

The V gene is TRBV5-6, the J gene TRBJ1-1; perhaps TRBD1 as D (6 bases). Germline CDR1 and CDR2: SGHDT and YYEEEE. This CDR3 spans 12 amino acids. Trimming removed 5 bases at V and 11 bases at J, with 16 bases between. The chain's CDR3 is CASSNYRAGAFF. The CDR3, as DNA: TGTGCCAGCAGTAACTACAGGGCCGGGGCTTTCTTT.

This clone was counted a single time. Written as DNA, the CDR3 is TGTGCCAGCAGCCCCAAGGGGACTACCTACGAGCAGTACTTC. This codes for CASSPKGTTYEQYF. The chain has TRBV7-3 and TRBJ2-7; 7 bases fit TRBD2. This CDR3 has 14 residues. Per germline, CDR1 SGHTA and CDR2 FQGTGA. The J segment lost 2 bases and the V segment lost 5 bases, leaving 6 bases of the junction unmatched.

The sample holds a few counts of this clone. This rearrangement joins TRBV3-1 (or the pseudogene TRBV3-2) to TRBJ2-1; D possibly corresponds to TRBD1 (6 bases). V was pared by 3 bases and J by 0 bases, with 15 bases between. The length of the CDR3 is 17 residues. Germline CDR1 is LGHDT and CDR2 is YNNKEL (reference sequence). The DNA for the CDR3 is TGTGCCAGCAGCCAGAGAACAGGGTCTAGCTCCTACAATGAGCAGTTCTTC. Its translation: CASSQRTGSSSYNEQFF.

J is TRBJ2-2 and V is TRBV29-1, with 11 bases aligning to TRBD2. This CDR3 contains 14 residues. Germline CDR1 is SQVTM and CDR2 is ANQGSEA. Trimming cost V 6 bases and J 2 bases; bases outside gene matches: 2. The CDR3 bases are TGCAGCGTCCGACTAGCGGGAAACACCGGGGAGCTGTTTTTT. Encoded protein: CSVRLAGNTGELFF.

CDR3 loop: CASSLGQGVGYGYTF. In DNA, the CDR3 is TGCGCCAGCAGCTTGGGACAGGGTGTCGGCTATGGCTACACCTTC. V is TRBV5-1 and J is TRBJ1-2; TRBD1 aligns across 7 bases. J lost 4 bases, V lost 0 bases, and 6 bases had no gene match. Germline V lookup: CDR1 SGHRS, CDR2 YFSETQ. There are 15 residues in the CDR3. Full variable domain (missing parts from reference TRBV5-1 and TRBJ1-2): KAGVTQTPRYLIKTRGQQVTLSCSPISGHRSVSWYQQTPGQGLQFLFEYFSETQRNKGNFPGRFSGRQFSNSRSEMNVSTLELGDSALYLCASSLGQGVGYGYTFGSGTRLTVV.

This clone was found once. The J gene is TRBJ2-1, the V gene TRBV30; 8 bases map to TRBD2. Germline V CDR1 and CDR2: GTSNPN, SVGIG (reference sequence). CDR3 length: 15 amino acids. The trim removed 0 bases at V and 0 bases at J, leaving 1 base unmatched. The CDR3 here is CAWSVGTSSYNEQFF. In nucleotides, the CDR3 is TGTGCCTGGAGTGTAGGGACTAGCTCCTACAATGAGCAGTTCTTC. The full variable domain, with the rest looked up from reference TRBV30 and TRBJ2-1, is SQTIHQWPATLVQPVGSPLSLECTVEGTSNPNLYWYRQAAGRGLQLLFYSVGIGQISSEVPQNLSASRPQDRQFILSSKKLLLSDSGFYLCAWSVGTSSYNEQFFGPGTRLTVL.

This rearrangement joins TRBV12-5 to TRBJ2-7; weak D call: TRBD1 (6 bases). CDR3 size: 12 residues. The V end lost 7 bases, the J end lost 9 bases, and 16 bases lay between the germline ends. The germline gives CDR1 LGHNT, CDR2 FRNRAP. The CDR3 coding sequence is TGTGCTAGTGCCGCCCATAGCAGGGGGCAGTACGTC. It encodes CASAAHSRGQYV.

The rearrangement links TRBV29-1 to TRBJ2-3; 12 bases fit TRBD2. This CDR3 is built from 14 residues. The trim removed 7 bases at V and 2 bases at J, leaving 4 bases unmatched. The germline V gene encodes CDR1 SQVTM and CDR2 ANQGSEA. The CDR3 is CSARTSGTTDTQYF. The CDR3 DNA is TGCAGCGCTAGGACTAGCGGGACCACAGATACGCAGTATTTT.

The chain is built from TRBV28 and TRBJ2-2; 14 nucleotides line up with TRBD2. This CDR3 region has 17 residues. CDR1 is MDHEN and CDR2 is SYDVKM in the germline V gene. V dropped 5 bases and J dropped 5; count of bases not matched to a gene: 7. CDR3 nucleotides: TGTGCCAGCAGTCGACTAGCGGGAGGGAGGGGGACCGGGGAGCTGTTTTTT. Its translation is CASSRLAGGRGTGELFF.

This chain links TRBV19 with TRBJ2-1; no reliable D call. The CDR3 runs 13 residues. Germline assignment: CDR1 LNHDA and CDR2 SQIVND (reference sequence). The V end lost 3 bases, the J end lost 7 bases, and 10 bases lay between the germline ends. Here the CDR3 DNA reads TGTGCCAGTAGTATCGAAATCGGTAATGAGCAGTTCTTC. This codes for CASSIEIGNEQFF.

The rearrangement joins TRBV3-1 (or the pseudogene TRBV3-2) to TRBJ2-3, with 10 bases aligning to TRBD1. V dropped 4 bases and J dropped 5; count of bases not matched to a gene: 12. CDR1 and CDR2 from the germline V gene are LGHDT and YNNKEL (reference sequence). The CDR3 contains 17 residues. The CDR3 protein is CASSLARDRGVGDTQYF. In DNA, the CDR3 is TGTGCCAGCAGCCTCGCCCGGGACAGGGGTGTCGGAGATACGCAGTATTTT.

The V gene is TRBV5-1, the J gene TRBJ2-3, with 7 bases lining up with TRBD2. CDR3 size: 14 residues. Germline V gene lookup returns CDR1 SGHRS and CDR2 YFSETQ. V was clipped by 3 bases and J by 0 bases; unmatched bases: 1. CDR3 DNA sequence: TGCGCCAGCAGCTCTAGCGGTAGCACAGATACGCAGTATTTT. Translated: CASSSSGSTDTQYF.

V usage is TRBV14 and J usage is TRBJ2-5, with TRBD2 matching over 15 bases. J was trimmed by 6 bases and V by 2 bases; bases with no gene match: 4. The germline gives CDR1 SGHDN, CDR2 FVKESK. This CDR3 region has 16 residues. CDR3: CASSQWTSGRAQTQYF. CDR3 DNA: TGTGCCAGCAGCCAATGGACTAGCGGGAGGGCCCAGACCCAGTACTTC. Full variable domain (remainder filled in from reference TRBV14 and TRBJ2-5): EAGVTQFPSHSVIEKGQTVTLRCDPISGHDNLYWYRRVMGKEIKFLLHFVKESKQDESGMPNNRFLAERTGGTYSTLKVQPAELEDSGVYFCASSQWTSGRAQTQYFGPGTRLLVL.

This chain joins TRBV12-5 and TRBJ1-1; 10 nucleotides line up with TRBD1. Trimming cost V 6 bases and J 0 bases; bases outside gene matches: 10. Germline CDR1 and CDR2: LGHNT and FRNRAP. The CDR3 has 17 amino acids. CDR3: CASGLGTGVGMNTEAFF. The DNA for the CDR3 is TGTGCTAGTGGACTAGGGACAGGGGTGGGGATGAACACTGAAGCTTTCTTT.

The CDR3 DNA reads as TGTGCCAGCTTGGGGGGGCGCCCCTACGAGCAGTACTTC. It specifies CASLGGRPYEQYF. V usage is TRBV27 and J usage is TRBJ2-7, with a tentative D call TRBD2 (7 bases). The CDR3 has 13 residues. V gave up 8 bases and J gave up 2 bases, with 13 bases separating them. The germline gives CDR1 MNHEY, CDR2 SMNVEV (reference sequence).

DNA for the CDR3: TGTGCCAGCAGTGAGGGACAGGGGGCAAGGTATGGCTACACCTTC. Its protein is CASSEGQGARYGYTF. The rearrangement joins TRBV6-1 to TRBJ1-2, with 12 bases aligning to TRBD1. This CDR3 has 15 residues. Trimming cost V 3 bases and J 5 bases; bases outside gene matches: 4. CDR1 is MNHNS, CDR2 SASEGT, per germline.

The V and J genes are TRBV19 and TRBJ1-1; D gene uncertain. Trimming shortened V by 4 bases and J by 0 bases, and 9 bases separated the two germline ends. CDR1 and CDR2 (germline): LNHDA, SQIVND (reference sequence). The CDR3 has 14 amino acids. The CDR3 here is CASSNDKVNTEAFF. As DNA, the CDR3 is TGTGCCAGTAGTAACGACAAAGTGAACACTGAAGCTTTCTTT. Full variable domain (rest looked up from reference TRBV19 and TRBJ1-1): DGGITQSPKYLFRKEGQNVTLSCEQNLNHDAMYWYRQDPGQGLRLIYYSQIVNDFQKGDIAEGYSVSREKKESFPLTVTSAQKNPTAFYLCASSNDKVNTEAFFGQGTRLTVV.

The CDR3 nucleotides read TGTGCCAGCAGCGTATCGGGGGGATTTGAGCAGTACTTC. Translation: CASSVSGGFEQYF. The rearrangement uses TRBV9 and TRBJ2-7; 7 bases line up with TRBD2. V was clipped by 1 base and J by 7 bases; unmatched bases: 5. This CDR3 region has 13 residues. CDR1 and CDR2 from the germline V gene are SGDLS and YYNGEE.